These T cell receptor beta chains were read from a single sample in a study of control samples from healthy donors and cancer patients. The data were produced by immunoSEQ multiplex PCR, yet TCRdb's version contains in-frame clones alone and is incomplete. The sample includes about 85,000 clones, approximately 88% of them seen just once. Input material: blood. The receptors derive from a woman aged 55 to 70 in good health. CDR3s include the opening cysteine and the closing phenylalanine or tryptophan. The D gene is left open where the match is weak. Clone size, where shown, is once, few, many, or a class for clones that have expanded.

J gene: TRBJ2-5; D gene: .; V gene: TRBV29-1; clone size: .; CDR3 DNA: TGCAGCGCAGCGACAAAGCAAGAGACCCAGTACTTC; CDR3 protein: CSAATKQETQYF
J gene: TRBJ2-3; D gene: TRBD2; V gene: TRBV5-4; clone size: once; CDR3 DNA: TGTGCCAGCAGCTCCGGGGGGGGCACAGATACGCAGTATTTT; CDR3 protein: CASSSGGGTDTQYF
J gene: TRBJ1-5; D gene: .; V gene: TRBV12-5; clone size: .; CDR3 DNA: TGTGCTAGTGGTTTGCTCCGGACAGCACTCAATCAGCCCCAGCATTTT; CDR3 protein: CASGLLRTALNQPQHF
J gene: TRBJ2-5; D gene: .; V gene: TRBV7-2; clone size: .; CDR3 DNA: TGTGCCAGCAGCGTAGGACAGCAAGAGACCCAGTACTTC; CDR3 protein: CASSVGQQETQYF
J gene: TRBJ1-2; D gene: TRBD1; V gene: TRBV24-1; clone size: .; CDR3 DNA: TGTGCCACCAGTGACCGAAGGACAGGGCGCCCGTTGGATGGCTACACCTTC; CDR3 protein: CATSDRRTGRPLDGYTF
J gene: TRBJ2-7; D gene: .; V gene: TRBV5-6; clone size: few; CDR3 DNA: TGTGCCAGCAGCTTAGGAGGCCGAACCTACGAGCAGTACTTC; CDR3 protein: CASSLGGRTYEQYF
J gene: TRBJ2-7; D gene: .; V gene: TRBV4-1; clone size: .; CDR3 DNA: TGCGCCAGCAGCCACACCACTACAGGGCTCGAGCAGTACTTC; CDR3 protein: CASSHTTTGLEQYF
J gene: TRBJ2-3; D gene: .; V gene: TRBV5-1; clone size: once; CDR3 DNA: TGCGCCAGCAGCGGGGGTAGGGAGACAGATACGCAGTATTTT; CDR3 protein: CASSGGRETDTQYF
J gene: TRBJ2-3; D gene: .; V gene: TRBV4-1; clone size: .; CDR3 DNA: TGCGCCAGCAGCCAAGATCCCCTTGGGGTGGATACGCAGTATTTT; CDR3 protein: CASSQDPLGVDTQYF
J gene: TRBJ2-6; D gene: .; V gene: TRBV2; clone size: once; CDR3 DNA: TGTGCCAGCAGTGAAGGAGGGCCCGGGGCCAACGTCCTGACTTTC; CDR3 protein: CASSEGGPGANVLTF
J gene: TRBJ1-5; D gene: .; V gene: TRBV18; clone size: .; CDR3 DNA: TGTGCCAGCTCACCGGGTAGCAATCAGCCCCAGCATTTT; CDR3 protein: CASSPGSNQPQHF
J gene: TRBJ1-1; D gene: .; V gene: TRBV6-6; clone size: .; CDR3 DNA: TGTGCCAGCAGTACATCAGTAAGGGGTGAAGCTTTCTTT; CDR3 protein: CASSTSVRGEAFF
J gene: TRBJ2-5; D gene: TRBD2; V gene: TRBV3-1/TRBV3-2; clone size: .; CDR3 DNA: TGTGCCAGCAGCCCGGGCAGGCTAGCGGGGGGCCAAGAGACCCAGTACTTC; CDR3 protein: CASSPGRLAGGQETQYF
J gene: TRBJ1-6; D gene: .; V gene: TRBV19; clone size: .; CDR3 DNA: TGTGCCAGTAGTATTCAGGGGAATAATTCACCCCTCCACTTT; CDR3 protein: CASSIQGNNSPLHF
J gene: TRBJ1-4; D gene: .; V gene: TRBV10-1; clone size: once; CDR3 DNA: TGCGCCAGCAGTGATGGGGCGGGGAAACTGTTTTTT; CDR3 protein: CASSDGAGKLFF
J gene: TRBJ2-2; D gene: .; V gene: TRBV9; clone size: .; CDR3 DNA: TGTGCCAGCAGCCCTGCTGGGGAAGTGTCCTACACCGGGGAGCTGTTTTTT; CDR3 protein: CASSPAGEVSYTGELFF
J gene: TRBJ1-1; D gene: .; V gene: TRBV5-1; clone size: .; CDR3 DNA: TGCGCCAGCAGCTTGGTCATTAGGGGATCCTTGAACACTGAAGCTTTCTTT; CDR3 protein: CASSLVIRGSLNTEAFF
J gene: TRBJ2-1; D gene: .; V gene: TRBV28; clone size: .; CDR3 DNA: TGTGCCAGCAGTTTAAACAATGAGCAGTTCTTC; CDR3 protein: CASSLNNEQFF
J gene: TRBJ2-7; D gene: TRBD2; V gene: TRBV27; clone size: .; CDR3 DNA: TGTGCCAGCAGTACGACTAGCGGGCCTTCCTACGAGCAGTACTTC; CDR3 protein: CASSTTSGPSYEQYF
J gene: TRBJ2-1; D gene: TRBD2; V gene: TRBV27; clone size: .; CDR3 DNA: TGTGCCAGCAGTTTATCGCCGGGACTAGCGACGCGATACAATGAGCAGTTCTTC; CDR3 protein: CASSLSPGLATRYNEQFF
J gene: TRBJ1-1; D gene: TRBD1; V gene: TRBV23-1; clone size: .; CDR3 DNA: TGCGCCAGCTGCGGCTGGGGGCAAACAGGGGACCCTCTAGGCACTGAAGCTTTCTTT; CDR3 protein: CASCGWGQTGDPLGTEAFF
J gene: TRBJ2-7; D gene: .; V gene: TRBV27; clone size: .; CDR3 DNA: TGTGCCAGCAGTTCCCCGTACGAGCAGTACTTC; CDR3 protein: CASSSPYEQYF
J gene: TRBJ2-1; D gene: .; V gene: TRBV6-5; clone size: .; CDR3 DNA: TGTGCCAGCAGTTACGACCCACTAGCACGGCAGTTCTTC; CDR3 protein: CASSYDPLARQFF
J gene: TRBJ2-7; D gene: .; V gene: TRBV19; clone size: .; CDR3 DNA: TGTGCCAGTAGTATTAGGGACTTAACCTACGAGCAGTACTTC; CDR3 protein: CASSIRDLTYEQYF
J gene: TRBJ1-1; D gene: .; V gene: TRBV12-5; clone size: .; CDR3 DNA: TGTGCTAGTGGTTTGGTATTCAGGGGCGAACGGGGGCGCATCACTGAAGCTTTCTTT; CDR3 protein: CASGLVFRGERGRITEAFF
J gene: TRBJ1-2; D gene: .; V gene: TRBV7-6; clone size: .; CDR3 DNA: TGTGCCAGCAGCTCCTGGGGGGGCCGGGCTAACTATGGCTACACCTTC; CDR3 protein: CASSSWGGRANYGYTF
J gene: TRBJ2-5; D gene: .; V gene: TRBV5-8; clone size: .; CDR3 DNA: TGTGCCAGCAGCTTTTGGGGGAGCGAGACCCAGTACTTC; CDR3 protein: CASSFWGSETQYF
J gene: TRBJ2-2; D gene: TRBD1; V gene: TRBV5-1; clone size: .; CDR3 DNA: TGCGCCAGCAGCGGAAGCTCGGGACAGACGAACACCGGGGAGCTGTTTTTT; CDR3 protein: CASSGSSGQTNTGELFF
J gene: TRBJ2-3; D gene: .; V gene: TRBV5-1; clone size: once; CDR3 DNA: TGCGCCAGCAGCTTCGGTACGTCGTATGAAACAGATACGCAGTATTTT; CDR3 protein: CASSFGTSYETDTQYF
J gene: TRBJ1-4; D gene: TRBD1; V gene: TRBV7-2; clone size: .; CDR3 DNA: TGTGCCAGCAGCCCGGACAGGGCGAGGGAAAAACTGTTTTTT; CDR3 protein: CASSPDRAREKLFF
J gene: TRBJ2-2; D gene: .; V gene: TRBV9; clone size: .; CDR3 DNA: TGTGCCAGCAGCACCACACAGGGCGAGGAGTCCGGGGAGCTGTTTTTT; CDR3 protein: CASSTTQGEESGELFF
J gene: TRBJ1-6; D gene: .; V gene: TRBV7-9; clone size: once; CDR3 DNA: TGTGCCAGCAGCTTTCTCCCAACCGGGACCTCTAATTCACCCCTCCACTTT; CDR3 protein: CASSFLPTGTSNSPLHF
J gene: TRBJ2-7; D gene: TRBD1; V gene: TRBV19; clone size: .; CDR3 DNA: TGTGCCGCGGGGACAGGTCAATACGAGCAGTACTTC; CDR3 protein: CAAGTGQYEQYF
J gene: TRBJ1-2; D gene: .; V gene: TRBV28; clone size: .; CDR3 DNA: TGTGCCAGCACCATGACTGGGGATGGCTACACCTTC; CDR3 protein: CASTMTGDGYTF
J gene: TRBJ1-1; D gene: TRBD1; V gene: TRBV10-1; clone size: .; CDR3 DNA: TGCGCCAGCAGTGAGACGACAGGGGGGGAAACTGAAGCTTTCTTT; CDR3 protein: CASSETTGGETEAFF
J gene: TRBJ1-5; D gene: TRBD1; V gene: TRBV2; clone size: .; CDR3 DNA: TGTGCCAGCAGGAACAACCGACAGGGGGGCCAGCCCCAGCATTTT; CDR3 protein: CASRNNRQGGQPQHF
J gene: TRBJ1-2; D gene: TRBD1; V gene: TRBV27; clone size: .; CDR3 DNA: TGTGCCAGCAGCCCTCGACAGGGAGCTAACTATGGCTACACCTTC; CDR3 protein: CASSPRQGANYGYTF
J gene: TRBJ1-5; D gene: .; V gene: TRBV6-6; clone size: .; CDR3 DNA: TGTGCCAGCAGTTACGAGACATATTATAGCAATCAGCCCCAGCATTTT; CDR3 protein: CASSYETYYSNQPQHF
J gene: TRBJ2-7; D gene: TRBD1; V gene: TRBV9; clone size: .; CDR3 DNA: TGTGCCAGCAGCCCCCAGACAGGGGTCGAGCAGTACTTC; CDR3 protein: CASSPQTGVEQYF
J gene: TRBJ2-4; D gene: TRBD1; V gene: TRBV7-6; clone size: few; CDR3 DNA: TGTGCCAGCAGCCCCCGACAGGGTACGGGAAACATTCAGTACTTC; CDR3 protein: CASSPRQGTGNIQYF
J gene: TRBJ1-2; D gene: .; V gene: TRBV6-6; clone size: .; CDR3 DNA: TGTGCCAGCAGTTTTCAGGGTGGGGACTATGGCTACACCTTC; CDR3 protein: CASSFQGGDYGYTF
J gene: TRBJ1-5; D gene: .; V gene: TRBV18; clone size: .; CDR3 DNA: TGTGCCAGCTCACCGGGGGGGATAAGGGGCGGTCAGCCCCAGCATTTT; CDR3 protein: CASSPGGIRGGQPQHF
J gene: TRBJ2-7; D gene: TRBD2; V gene: TRBV3-1/TRBV3-2; clone size: .; CDR3 DNA: TGTGCCAGCAGCCAAGCGGGGGGGCCGTACGAGCAGTACTTC; CDR3 protein: CASSQAGGPYEQYF
J gene: TRBJ2-7; D gene: .; V gene: TRBV9; clone size: .; CDR3 DNA: TGTGCCAGCAGCGTACGGCCGAACTCCTACGAGCAGTACTTC; CDR3 protein: CASSVRPNSYEQYF
J gene: TRBJ1-1; D gene: .; V gene: TRBV7-9; clone size: .; CDR3 DNA: TGTGCCAGCAGCTCGCGGGCAGTCGGGGCAGCTGAAGCTTTCTTT; CDR3 protein: CASSSRAVGAAEAFF
J gene: TRBJ2-7; D gene: .; V gene: TRBV6-5; clone size: .; CDR3 DNA: TGTGCCAGCAGTTACTCAAGGACCCCCCCCTCCGAGCAGTACTTC; CDR3 protein: CASSYSRTPPSEQYF
J gene: TRBJ2-1; D gene: .; V gene: TRBV27; clone size: once; CDR3 DNA: TGTGCCAGCAGTTTCCACAGGTGGAGGGACTACAATGAGCAGTTCTTC; CDR3 protein: CASSFHRWRDYNEQFF
J gene: TRBJ1-5; D gene: .; V gene: TRBV2; clone size: .; CDR3 DNA: TGTGCCAGCACCGCGGGGGGGGCCGGCGGCAATCAGCCCCAGCATTTT; CDR3 protein: CASTAGGAGGNQPQHF
J gene: TRBJ1-2; D gene: TRBD1; V gene: TRBV6-5; clone size: .; CDR3 DNA: TGTGCCAGCAGACGGACAGGGTCTAACTATGGCTACACCTTC; CDR3 protein: CASRRTGSNYGYTF